This T cell receptor beta chain was recovered during a study of CD4 and CD8 cells across lung adenocarcinoma regions. The patients had localized lung adenocarcinoma, a non-small cell subtype. This clonotype was observed many times. V lost 6 bases, J lost 1 base, and 15 bases stayed unmatched. The CDR3 runs to 19 residues. TCRdb re-called the PCR reads through MiXCR, storing one row per CDR3 protein. This sample carries roughly 10,000 distinct CDR3 sequences, approximately 53% of them seen once, and the ten largest clones take 20%. V gene TRBV12-3 or TRBV12-4 combines with J gene TRBJ2-6; TRBD2 aligns across 7 bases. This sequence was found in a male donor with lung adenocarcinoma. The CD4 and CD8 labels of this study may be unreliable. The sample comprised CD4+ T cells from the center of a lung tumor. CDR3 loop: CASSRLTGDYGSGANVLTF. The CDR3 bases are TGTGCCAGCAGCCGCCTAACGGGGGACTATGGATCTGGGGCCAACGTCCTGACTTTC.